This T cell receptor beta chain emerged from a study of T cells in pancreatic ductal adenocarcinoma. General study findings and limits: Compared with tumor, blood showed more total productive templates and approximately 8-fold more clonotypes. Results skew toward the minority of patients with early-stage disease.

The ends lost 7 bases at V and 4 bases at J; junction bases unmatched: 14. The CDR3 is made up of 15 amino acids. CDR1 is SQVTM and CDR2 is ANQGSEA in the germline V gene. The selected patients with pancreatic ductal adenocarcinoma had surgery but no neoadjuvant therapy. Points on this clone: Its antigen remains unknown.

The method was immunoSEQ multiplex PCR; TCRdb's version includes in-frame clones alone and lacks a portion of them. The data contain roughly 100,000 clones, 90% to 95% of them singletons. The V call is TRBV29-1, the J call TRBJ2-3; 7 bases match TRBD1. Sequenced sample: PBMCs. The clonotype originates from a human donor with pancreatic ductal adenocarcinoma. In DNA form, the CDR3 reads TGCAGCGCGCCATCCCCCCGGGACAGCCCAGATACGCAGTATTTT. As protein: CSAPSPRDSPDTQYF.